These T cell receptor beta chains were read from a single sample in a study of blood T cell repertoires in COVID-19. This table comes from immunoSEQ multiplex PCR, and its TCRdb copy is limited to in-frame clones, with some not included. The sample includes 180,000 or so clones, roughly 83% of them seen just once. Sequencing was performed on peripheral blood. The receptors here all came from a woman aged 40 to 55 with COVID-19, enrolled during active disease. Each CDR3 is given without its conserved first and last residue. The order of the fields is J gene, V gene, CDR3 protein.

TRBJ1-6 TRBV11-2 ASSSYRGRESPLH
TRBJ2-1 TRBV4-2 ASSQDGQAGSYNEQF
TRBJ2-7 TRBV6-5 ASIKGASYEQY
TRBJ2-1 TRBV7-3 ASSYDRGNEQF
TRBJ1-3 TRBV7-6 ASSLDTSSGNTIY
TRBJ2-7 TRBV6-5 ASSLKEDEQY
TRBJ2-7 TRBV18 ASSPPTDRAYEQY
TRBJ2-5 TRBV3-1/TRBV3-2 ASSPREPGQKKETQY
TRBJ2-7 TRBV10-1 ATAGGSSYEQY
TRBJ1-2 TRBV5-1 ASSVDRGVYGYT
TRBJ1-5 TRBV6-4 ASSDSPVDSNQPQH
TRBJ1-4 TRBV28 ASSRDRPDEKLF
TRBJ2-5 TRBV7-9 ASSLGAETQY
TRBJ2-7 TRBV28 ASSPSGAVNYEQY
TRBJ1-2 TRBV29-1 SVVLRAGYT
TRBJ1-6 TRBV10-1 ASRAGSLNSPLH
TRBJ1-3 TRBV19 ASSIRPTGAGNTIY